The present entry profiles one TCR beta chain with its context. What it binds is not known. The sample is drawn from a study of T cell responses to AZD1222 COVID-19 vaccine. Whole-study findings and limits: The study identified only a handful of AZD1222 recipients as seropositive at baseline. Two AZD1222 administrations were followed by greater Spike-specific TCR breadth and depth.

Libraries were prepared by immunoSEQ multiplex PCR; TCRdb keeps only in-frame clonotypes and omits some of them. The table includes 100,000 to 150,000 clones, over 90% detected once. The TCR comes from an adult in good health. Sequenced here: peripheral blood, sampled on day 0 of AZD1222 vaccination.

CDR3 loop: CASSYSVMNTEAFF. In DNA, the CDR3 is TGTGCCAGCAGTTACTCAGTGATGAACACTGAAGCTTTCTTT. J is TRBJ1-1 and V is TRBV6-5; no clear D gene. The germline V gene encodes CDR1 MNHEY and CDR2 SVGAGI. V was shortened by 0 bases and J by 0 bases, with 5 bases between the two germline ends. The length of the CDR3 is 14 residues.